This entry lists 24 T cell receptor beta chains sequenced from one sample in a study of OX40 agonist ivuxolimab in advanced cancers. Sequencing used immunoSEQ multiplex PCR; TCRdb keeps in-frame clones, though not all of them. In the table there are 15,000 to 20,000 clones, about nine tenths of which are singletons. This specimen was CD4+ or CD8+ T cells sorted from blood, taken in a trial of the OX40 agonist ivuxolimab. These receptors all come from an adult with an advanced solid tumor such as melanoma, head and neck, liver or kidney cancer.

This clone has a handful of counts. The chain recombines TRBV27 with TRBJ2-1; 13 positions match TRBD2. The junction had 8 bases not matched to a gene; V was cut back by 7 bases and J by 8 bases. Germline CDR1 and CDR2: MNHEY and SMNVEV (reference sequence). CDR3 length: 15 residues. CDR3 nucleotide sequence: TGTGCCAGCATAGGGGGGACTAGCGGGGTCTATGAGCAGTTCTTC. Translated, it gives CASIGGTSGVYEQFF.

J is TRBJ1-1 and V is TRBV4-1; no clear D. Trimming left V 0 bases short and J 0 bases short, with 2 bases between. Germline assignment: CDR1 MGHRA and CDR2 YSYEKL. This CDR3 spans 13 amino acids. The CDR3 here is CASSQDVNTEAFF. CDR3 sequence (DNA): TGCGCCAGCAGCCAAGACGTGAACACTGAAGCTTTCTTT.

This clone was observed a few times. CDR3 region: CASSPGTVIDEQYF. In nucleotides, the CDR3 is TGTGCCAGCAGCCCAGGGACAGTTATCGACGAGCAGTACTTC. This rearrangement joins TRBV11-3 to TRBJ2-7; 7 bases match TRBD1. With 5 bases clipped from V and 5 bases from J, the junction kept 9 bases outside the gene matches. CDR1 and CDR2 (germline): SGHNT, YENEEA. The CDR3 contains 14 residues.

For this clone: One junction end disagrees with the germline gene, perhaps due to a read error. The chain employs TRBV7-7 and TRBJ2-3; D is unresolved. Germline V gives CDR1 SSHAT, CDR2 FNYEAQ (reference sequence). The CDR3 extends over 16 amino acids. The CDR3 sequence is CASSLGGSTSTDTQYF. The CDR3 coding sequence is TGTGCTAGCAGCTTAGGCGGTAGCACCAGCACAGATACGCAGTATTTT.

The rearrangement joins TRBV7-9 to TRBJ2-7; 7 positions match TRBD1. Germline assignment: CDR1 SEHNR and CDR2 FQNEAQ (reference sequence). The CDR3 has 13 amino acids. With V trimmed by 4 bases and J by 0 bases, 0 bases remained unmatched. The CDR3 region has the DNA TGTGCCAGCAGCTGGGACAGCTCCTACGAGCAGTACTTC. It specifies CASSWDSSYEQYF.

The chain recombines TRBV12-5 with TRBJ1-1; D might be TRBD1 (5 bases). The V end lost 4 bases, the J end lost 1 base, and 13 bases lay between the germline ends. CDR3 size: 15 residues. Looked up from germline, CDR1 is LGHNT and CDR2 is FRNRAP. CDR3 DNA: TGTGCTAGTGGTTGGGGACGGGGCCCGAACACTGAAGCTTTCTTT. This encodes CASGWGRGPNTEAFF.

V usage is TRBV2 and J usage is TRBJ2-1, with TRBD2 matching over 10 bases. The V and J ends lost 4 bases and 0 bases, in that order; junction bases with no gene match: 9. In germline, CDR1 is SNHLY, CDR2 FYNNEI. The CDR3 has 18 residues. The DNA of the CDR3 is TGTGCCAGCAGTGCTGGTAGCGGGGGGATCAGCTCCTACAATGAGCAGTTCTTC. Residues: CASSAGSGGISSYNEQFF.

The CDR3 protein is CASTTGTGELFF. The DNA of the CDR3 is TGCGCCAGCACGACTGGCACCGGGGAGCTGTTTTTT. The gene calls are TRBV4-1 and TRBJ2-2; no firm D call. Germline lookup yields CDR1 MGHRA and CDR2 YSYEKL. The germline V and J ends were trimmed by 7 bases and 4 bases, with 7 bases remaining between them. The CDR3 runs 12 residues.

This chain joins TRBV18 and TRBJ2-7; 8 bases align to TRBD1. This CDR3 is built from 15 residues. Germline V gives CDR1 KGHSH, CDR2 LQKENI. Unmatched junction bases numbered 7, after V lost 4 bases and J lost 2 bases. The CDR3 spells CASSREDRATYEQYF. The CDR3 bases are TGTGCCAGCTCACGAGAGGACAGGGCCACCTACGAGCAGTACTTC. The full variable domain, completed using reference TRBV18 and TRBJ2-7, is NAGVMQNPRHLVRRRGQEARLRCSPMKGHSHVYWYRQLPEEGLKFMVYLQKENIIDESGMPKERFSAEFPKEGPSILRIQQVVRGDSAAYFCASSREDRATYEQYFGPGTRLTVT.

The chain uses TRBV19 and TRBJ1-2; possible D gene TRBD1, 5 bases. V lost 5 bases and J lost 4, with 23 bases in between. Germline V gene sequence: CDR1 LNHDA, CDR2 SQIVND (reference sequence). This CDR3 is built from 17 residues. As DNA, the CDR3 is TGTGCCAGTAGTTGGGGGTCAGGGATGGAGACTTCCTATGGCTACACCTTC. Protein sequence: CASSWGSGMETSYGYTF.

The chain joins TRBV5-1 to TRBJ1-5; a possible D gene is TRBD1 (5 bases). With 0 bases removed from V and 6 bases from J, the gap between germline ends came to 7 bases. The CDR3 length is 13 residues. Germline V lookup: CDR1 SGHRS, CDR2 YFSETQ. The CDR3 nucleotides are TGCGCCAGCAGCTTGGGCGGGGCTCAGCCCCAGCATTTT. Amino acid sequence: CASSLGGAQPQHF.

This clone appeared a single time. The rearrangement joins TRBV4-1 to TRBJ2-2; no definite D call. V was shortened by 0 bases and J by 3 bases, with 5 bases between the two germline ends. Germline CDR1 and CDR2: MGHRA and YSYEKL. This CDR3 has 14 amino acids. This CDR3 reads CASSQDWDTGELFF. The DNA of the CDR3 is TGCGCCAGCAGCCAAGATTGGGACACCGGGGAGCTGTTTTTT.

This clone was detected only once. This rearrangement joins TRBV5-4 to TRBJ1-3; the D gene is possibly TRBD1 (5 bases). In germline, CDR1 is SGHNT, CDR2 YYREEE (reference sequence). V was clipped by 0 bases and J by 0 bases, with 10 bases between them. The CDR3 extends over 16 amino acids. The CDR3 sequence is CASSLGGLNSGNTIYF. As DNA, the CDR3 is TGTGCCAGCAGCTTGGGGGGCCTGAACTCTGGAAACACCATATATTTT.

The table lists this clone with a count of one. V gene TRBV6-6 combines with J gene TRBJ1-2, with 9 bases fitting TRBD1. This CDR3 region has 14 residues. Germline values: CDR1 MNHNY, CDR2 SVGAGI (reference sequence). With 4 bases clipped from V and 3 bases from J, the junction kept 3 bases outside the gene matches. The CDR3 nucleotides read TGTGCCAGCAGTTTACAGGGGGCGGACTATGGCTACACCTTC. Translating it yields CASSLQGADYGYTF.

The chain couples TRBV12-5 to TRBJ1-4, with a possible D match to TRBD1 (5 bases). V lost 4 bases and J 6 bases, leaving 12 bases between the germline ends. Germline lookup yields CDR1 LGHNT and CDR2 FRNRAP. The CDR3 contains 14 residues. DNA for the CDR3: TGTGCTAGTGGTTCCGGGACGGTGGATGAAAAACTGTTTTTT. This sequence encodes CASGSGTVDEKLFF.

The chain carries TRBV6-5 and TRBJ1-2; possible D gene TRBD1, 5 bases. The CDR3 covers 15 residues. Deletions cut 3 bases from V and 5 bases from J, with 16 bases between. CDR1 is MNHEY and CDR2 is SVGAGI in the germline V gene. CDR3 sequence: CASSYQGLAGYGYTF. The CDR3 DNA follows: TGTGCCAGCAGTTATCAGGGCTTGGCTGGGTATGGCTACACCTTC.

The V and J genes are TRBV6-5 and TRBJ1-1, with D unresolved. Germline lookup yields CDR1 MNHEY and CDR2 SVGAGI. The CDR3 consists of 16 residues. V was shortened by 0 bases and J by 1 base, with 12 bases between the two germline ends. The CDR3 region is CASSYSEGLSNTEAFF. As DNA, the CDR3 is TGTGCCAGCAGTTACTCGGAAGGTTTGTCGAACACTGAAGCTTTCTTT.

The chain combines TRBV7-8 with TRBJ2-6; D may be TRBD1 (5 bases). The CDR3 length is 22 residues. The V end was cut by 3 bases, the J end by 4 bases, with 31 bases between. CDR1 is SGHVS, CDR2 FQNEAQ, per germline. This CDR3 reads CASSFWGVLAVPHYPGANVLTF. DNA for the CDR3: TGTGCCAGCAGCTTTTGGGGCGTATTGGCGGTCCCGCACTACCCGGGGGCCAACGTCCTGACTTTC. Looking up the rest from reference TRBV7-8 and TRBJ2-6 gives the full variable domain: GAGVSQSPRYKVAKRGQDVALRCDPISGHVSLFWYQQALGQGPEFLTYFQNEAQLDKSGLPSDRFFAERPEGSVSTLKIQRTQQEDSAVYLCASSFWGVLAVPHYPGANVLTFGAGSRLTVL.

This chain links TRBV4-3 with TRBJ2-7; D is perhaps TRBD2 (6 bases). Germline V gene lookup returns CDR1 LGHNA and CDR2 YSLEER. The CDR3 covers 14 residues. With 0 bases removed from V and 5 bases from J, the gap between germline ends came to 11 bases. CDR3 sequence (DNA): TGCGCCAGCAGCCAAGAAGGCGGGGTAGACGAGCAGTACTTC. Amino acid sequence: CASSQEGGVDEQYF.

The V gene is TRBV7-9, the J gene TRBJ1-2; D is unclear. This CDR3 has 14 residues. The germline gives CDR1 SEHNR, CDR2 FQNEAQ (reference sequence). The V end lost 3 bases, the J end lost 1 base, and 9 bases lay between the germline ends. CDR3 loop: CASSFGSYNYGYTF. In DNA, the CDR3 is TGTGCCAGCAGCTTCGGCAGCTATAACTATGGCTACACCTTC.

The V call is TRBV15, the J call TRBJ2-5; D might be TRBD1 (6 bases). There are 15 residues in the CDR3. Germline V CDR1 and CDR2: LNHNV, YYDKDF (reference sequence). Trimming left V 0 bases short and J 0 bases short, with 8 bases between. The CDR3 loop reads CATSRDRGNQETQYF. As DNA, the CDR3 is TGTGCCACCAGCAGAGATAGGGGGAACCAAGAGACCCAGTACTTC.

The chain couples TRBV27 to TRBJ1-1, with unresolved D. This CDR3 contains 14 residues. V was clipped by 2 bases and J by 5 bases, with 12 bases between them. Per the germline V gene, CDR1 is MNHEY and CDR2 is SMNVEV (reference sequence). The CDR3 here is CASSLGSAWTEAFF. CDR3 bases: TGTGCCAGCAGTTTAGGGTCGGCGTGGACTGAAGCTTTCTTT.

The chain combines TRBV7-9 with TRBJ1-5; D is uncertain. Germline V gene lookup returns CDR1 SEHNR and CDR2 FQNEAQ (reference sequence). Trimming stripped 6 bases from V and 0 bases from J, with 9 bases between. The CDR3 length is 14 residues. The CDR3 nucleotides read TGTGCCAGCAGTCCTATTAATAGCAATCAGCCCCAGCATTTT. This codes for CASSPINSNQPQHF.

The chain is built from TRBV6-4 and TRBJ2-3; 8 positions agree with TRBD1. In germline, CDR1 is MRHNA, CDR2 SNTAGT. There are 15 residues in the CDR3. The V gene end was trimmed by 6 bases and the J gene end by 4 bases; junction bases not matched to a gene: 9. The CDR3 DNA sequence: TGTGCCAGCAGAGCCCAGGGGGCTAGTGCAGATACGCAGTATTTT. Protein product: CASRAQGASADTQYF.